This T cell receptor beta chain was obtained from a study of graft-versus-host responses after intestinal transplantation. Notes on the study in general: Investigators detected GvH clones in recipient marrow, with some emerging earlier in ileum or blood. The highest levels of circulating GvH clones went along with early declines in HvG clones after transplant.

Produced via immunoSEQ multiplex PCR; TCRdb's table is partial and in-frame only. The profile covers 75,000 to 95,000 clones, with approximately 94% appearing a single time and 2% to 2.5% taken by the ten largest. Concerning this clone: The antigen remains unidentified.

The V gene end was trimmed by 7 bases and the J gene end by 4 bases; junction bases not matched to a gene: 10. Germline CDR1 MNHEY, CDR2 SMNVEV (reference sequence). The CDR3 contains 15 residues. The sequence came from a human donor who received an intestinal transplant. Sequencing was performed on unstimulated CD8+ T cells sorted from spleen or lymph node cells, taken before intestinal transplant. The J gene is TRBJ2-7, the V gene TRBV27, with 10 bases fitting TRBD1. The DNA of the CDR3 is TGTGCCAGCACCCTTTTTACGGGACAGGGGTACGAGCAGTACTTC. Residues: CASTLFTGQGYEQYF.